This record concerns one T cell receptor (beta chain) sequence. This sample is drawn from a study of T cells in tuberculosis. Germline V gene data show CDR1 as SNHLY and CDR2 as FYNNEI. The CDR3 runs to 13 residues. The ends were cut back, 9 bases at V and 5 bases at J, with 16 bases in the middle. Sequenced by immunoSEQ multiplex PCR; TCRdb stores in-frame clones only, minus some. Among tens of thousands of clones listed, roughly 94% were seen once. Time point here: new active TB diagnosis, blood taken before or within 7 days of starting treatment. The sequence was collected from an adult with tuberculosis. The specimen comprised PBMCs, sampled at tuberculosis diagnosis. This chain uses TRBV2 with TRBJ1-2; D possibly corresponds to TRBD1 (5 bases). The CDR3 sequence: CASVGQVSYGYTF. CDR3 DNA sequence: TGTGCCAGTGTAGGACAAGTCTCATATGGCTACACCTTC.